The clone carrying this T cell receptor beta chain was seen only a few times. What it binds is unknown. TCRdb recomputed calls from the reads with MiXCR, one row per CDR3 protein. The table lists 200,000 to 250,000 distinct CDR3 sequences, 38% of them singletons, with around 60% in the top ten. Germline CDR1 is SGHTA and CDR2 is FQGNSA. This CDR3 has 16 residues. The V gene lost 10 bases and the J gene lost 4 bases, with 22 bases spanning the gap. The entry originates in a study of T cell repertoires in cytomegalovirus infection. The TCR sequence derives from a human donor in good health (CMV status not recorded). Some clones in this sample may be carry-over from other donors' samples. J is TRBJ2-2 and V is TRBV7-2; D might be TRBD2 (6 bases). The material sequenced was CD8+ T cells from cultured PBMCs, taken from culture after CMV antigen stimulation. In DNA, the CDR3 is TGTGCCATTCCGACGGGGCGGGGCTTCCCCACCGGGGAGCTGTTTTTT. This codes for CAIPTGRGFPTGELFF.